A single sample gave rise to the 10 T cell receptor beta chains below, sequenced in a study of T cells in Graves' hyperthyroidism and ophthalmopathy. Authors of the study amplified TCR beta CDR3 regions from RNA transcripts. RT-PCR in the first round (using the HTBI primer set) targeted the TCR CDR3. Each CDR3 protein gets one entry after TCRdb re-called the multiplex PCR reads with MiXCR. In the table there are about 840,000 distinct CDR3 sequences, over 35% of which are singletons. The sequencing sample was made of blood. All receptors come from a man aged 18 to 29 with Graves' hyperthyroidism.

In this sample, this clonotype turned up many times. CDR3 nucleotides: TGTGCCAGCAGCTTATCGGACAGTGGCTACGAGCAGTACTTC. Translation: CASSLSDSGYEQYF. The J gene is TRBJ2-7, the V gene TRBV7-6, with D possibly matching TRBD1 (6 bases). The CDR3 has 14 amino acids. Germline V gene lookup returns CDR1 SGHVS and CDR2 FNYEAQ. V was shortened by 2 bases and J by 3 bases, with 11 bases between the two germline ends.

The V gene is TRBV2, the J gene TRBJ2-5; TRBD2 aligns across 9 bases. The germline V gene encodes CDR1 SNHLY and CDR2 FYNNEI. This CDR3 has 14 residues. The V gene end was trimmed by 6 bases and the J gene end by 4 bases; junction bases not matched to a gene: 6. The CDR3 is CASRRAGGGETQYF. The CDR3 DNA is TGTGCCAGCAGACGAGCGGGGGGTGGAGAGACCCAGTACTTC. Filled out from reference TRBV2 and TRBJ2-5, the complete variable domain reads EPEVTQTPSHQVTQMGQEVILRCVPISNHLYFYWYRQILGQKVEFLVSFYNNEISEKSEIFDDQFSVERPDGSNFTLKIRSTKLEDSAMYFCASRRAGGGETQYFGPGTRLLVL.

The chain employs TRBV19 and TRBJ2-2; TRBD1 agrees at 11 bases. CDR1 and CDR2 from the germline V gene are LNHDA and SQIVND (reference sequence). The CDR3 sequence is 17 residues long. After removal of 7 bases from V and 4 bases from J, the junction contained 11 bases not matched to a gene. CDR3 amino acids: CASNYLMGTGGTGELFF. CDR3 DNA: TGTGCCAGTAATTACCTTATGGGGACAGGGGGCACCGGGGAGCTGTTTTTT.

V is TRBV7-9 and J is TRBJ2-7; perhaps TRBD1 as D (6 bases). Germline CDR1 is SEHNR and CDR2 is FQNEAQ (reference sequence). V was shortened by 5 bases and J by 2 bases, with 13 bases between the two germline ends. The CDR3 runs 14 residues. Here the CDR3 reads CASSPRQATYEQYF. The CDR3 DNA reads as TGTGCCAGCAGCCCCCGACAGGCAACCTACGAGCAGTACTTC. Looking up the rest from reference TRBV7-9 and TRBJ2-7 gives the full variable domain: DTGVSQNPRHKITKRGQNVTFRCDPISEHNRLYWYRQTLGQGPEFLTYFQNEAQLEKSRLLSDRFSAERPKGSFSTLEIQRTEQGDSAMYLCASSPRQATYEQYFGPGTRLTVT.

This clonotype was seen a handful of times. The chain links TRBV19 to TRBJ2-7, with D hard to call. V dropped 3 bases and J dropped 5 bases, with 17 bases sitting between them. This CDR3 has 15 amino acids. CDR1 LNHDA and CDR2 SQIVND come from the germline V gene (reference sequence). The CDR3 DNA is TGTGCCAGTAGTATGTCTGAGGCAGCTCCCCACGAGCAGTACTTC. It encodes CASSMSEAAPHEQYF. The full variable domain, rest sourced from reference TRBV19 and TRBJ2-7, is DGGITQSPKYLFRKEGQNVTLSCEQNLNHDAMYWYRQDPGQGLRLIYYSQIVNDFQKGDIAEGYSVSREKKESFPLTVTSAQKNPTAFYLCASSMSEAAPHEQYFGPGTRLTVT.

The sample holds a few counts of this clonotype. The V and J genes are TRBV9 and TRBJ2-2; 14 bases match TRBD2. The CDR3 is 16 residues long. Per germline, CDR1 SGDLS and CDR2 YYNGEE. Trimming took 5 bases from V and 6 from J; bases not matched to a gene: 6. CDR3 protein: CASSGPGLAGAGELFF. Here the CDR3 DNA reads TGTGCCAGCAGTGGACCGGGACTAGCGGGGGCCGGGGAGCTGTTTTTT.

In its sample, this clonotype was seen many times. The V gene is TRBV24-1, the J gene TRBJ2-7; 8 nucleotides line up with TRBD1. J lost 2 bases, V lost 6 bases, and 8 bases had no gene match. The CDR3 runs 15 residues. The germline CDR1 and CDR2 sequences are KGHDR and SFDVKD. The CDR3, as DNA: TGTGCCACCAGTCAACGGGACAGGAGTACCTACGAGCAGTACTTC. This gives the protein CATSQRDRSTYEQYF.

In this sample, this clonotype turned up a few times. This rearrangement joins TRBV4-1 to TRBJ2-7; D not resolved. The CDR3 length is 15 residues. The V gene lost 4 bases and the J gene lost 5 bases, with 18 bases spanning the gap. Per the germline V gene, CDR1 is MGHRA and CDR2 is YSYEKL. CDR3 DNA sequence: TGCGCCAGCAGCCGGTGGACGGTCAGTTCCCACGAGCAGTACTTC. Protein product: CASSRWTVSSHEQYF.

There are a few counts of this clonotype. The CDR3 loop is CASRGGQPPYEQYF. CDR3 nucleotide sequence: TGTGCCAGCAGGGGCGGACAGCCGCCCTACGAGCAGTACTTC. V usage is TRBV12-3 or TRBV12-4 and J usage is TRBJ2-7, with D possibly matching TRBD1 (6 bases). The CDR3 sequence is 14 residues long. The germline V and J ends were trimmed by 6 bases and 2 bases, with 14 bases remaining between them.

This clonotype was counted between two and nine times. A read error may account for a junction end that differs from germline. V is TRBV4-1 and J is TRBJ2-5, with 9 positions matching TRBD2. From germline, CDR1 is MGHRA and CDR2 YSYEKL. The CDR3 loop spans 16 amino acids. In DNA, the CDR3 is TGTGCCAGCAGCCAAGGTTACGGACTAGCGTTATCAACCCAGTACTTC. This translates into CASSQGYGLALSTQYF.